Below are 31 T cell receptor beta chains sequenced from a single sample in a study of blood T cell repertoires in COVID-19. Clones were sequenced by immunoSEQ multiplex PCR, and TCRdb holds only the in-frame ones, with some missing. Found here are approximately 230,000 clones, 70% to 85% of them singletons; the top ten hold approximately 15%. Sample: PBMCs or T cells enriched from blood (not recorded which). The receptors stem from a man aged 40-55 years who had recovered from COVID-19.

V is TRBV7-3 and J is TRBJ2-1; 7 bases line up with TRBD2. The ends lost 4 bases at V and 6 bases at J; junction bases unmatched: 9. This CDR3 comprises 15 residues. Germline V gene lookup returns CDR1 SGHTA and CDR2 FQGTGA. Written as DNA, the CDR3 is TGTGCCAGCAGCTCCGAGGGACTATGGGGCAATGAGCAGTTCTTC. It specifies CASSSEGLWGNEQFF.

This rearrangement joins TRBV28 to TRBJ1-1, with 10 positions matching TRBD1. Trimming at V came to 5 bases and at J to 5 bases, leaving 8 bases not matched to a gene. The germline V gene encodes CDR1 MDHEN and CDR2 SYDVKM. CDR3 size: 15 residues. DNA for the CDR3: TGTGCCAGCAGTCCGATGGACAGGGGGTGGACTGAAGCTTTCTTT. It yields the protein CASSPMDRGWTEAFF.

This clone occurred once. The chain joins TRBV11-2 to TRBJ2-1, with TRBD2 matching 10 bases. Trimming took 5 bases from V and 8 from J; bases not matched to a gene: 15. The CDR3 is 17 amino acids. Germline assignment: CDR1 SGHAT and CDR2 FQNNGV. The CDR3 protein is CASSGPSGRAREDEQFF. The CDR3, as DNA: TGTGCCAGCAGCGGGCCCAGCGGGAGGGCACGTGAGGATGAGCAGTTCTTC.

The V gene is TRBV30, the J gene TRBJ2-3, with D maybe TRBD1 (6 bases). The CDR3 is made up of 13 amino acids. CDR1 GTSNPN and CDR2 SVGIG come from the germline V gene (reference sequence). V lost 0 bases, J lost 4 bases, and 8 bases lay in between. The CDR3 DNA reads as TGTGCCTGGAGTGTACCAGGGGCAGATACGCAGTATTTT. As protein: CAWSVPGADTQYF.

The chain has TRBV24-1 and TRBJ2-2; D is possibly TRBD2 (6 bases). From germline, CDR1 is KGHDR and CDR2 SFDVKD. The V and J ends lost 3 bases and 5 bases respectively, with 15 bases between them. The length of the CDR3 is 16 residues. The CDR3 region has the DNA TGTGCCACCAGTGATCGCGGGGTAGTTGGAACCGGGGAGCTGTTTTTT. Its translation is CATSDRGVVGTGELFF.

The chain has TRBV2 and TRBJ1-6; 9 nucleotides match TRBD1. The CDR3 runs to 15 residues. V shed 8 bases and J 7 bases; nucleotides not matched to a gene: 9. Germline-derived CDR1 and CDR2 are SNHLY and FYNNEI. The CDR3 nucleotides read TGTGCCAGCGGATATACAGGGGGCTCCAATTCACCCCTCCACTTT. This translates into CASGYTGGSNSPLHF.

The chain recombines TRBV14 with TRBJ1-1; 8 nucleotides align to TRBD1. CDR1 is SGHDN and CDR2 is FVKESK in the germline V gene. Germline trimming cut 4 bases from V and 1 base from J; bases unmatched to any gene: 8. This CDR3 spans 16 amino acids. This chain's CDR3 is CASSRYTGTGNTEAFF. CDR3 nucleotide sequence: TGTGCCAGCAGCCGCTATACCGGGACAGGGAACACTGAAGCTTTCTTT.

This clone has just a few counts. The V gene is TRBV5-4, the J gene TRBJ2-3; 9 bases line up with TRBD2. With 5 bases clipped from V and 6 bases from J, the junction kept 7 bases outside the gene matches. This CDR3 comprises 14 residues. Germline V CDR1 and CDR2: SGHNT, YYREEE (reference sequence). The CDR3 nucleotides are TGTGCCAGCAGTACGCGGGGGGGCTCGGATACGCAGTATTTT. Translating gives CASSTRGGSDTQYF. Full variable domain (rest looked up from reference TRBV5-4 and TRBJ2-3): ETGVTQSPTHLIKTRGQQVTLRCSSQSGHNTVSWYQQALGQGPQFIFQYYREEENGRGNFPPRFSGLQFPNYSSELNVNALELDDSALYLCASSTRGGSDTQYFGPGTRLTVL.

The chain links TRBV7-3 to TRBJ2-1; weak D call: TRBD1 (6 bases). There are 14 residues in the CDR3. The germline V gene has CDR1 SGHTA and CDR2 FQGTGA. V was clipped by 2 bases and J by 9 bases, with 14 bases between them. The CDR3 is CASSLGRTGSEQFF. The DNA of the CDR3 is TGTGCCAGCAGCTTAGGCAGAACAGGGTCTGAGCAGTTCTTC. The variable domain in full, with the rest retrieved from reference TRBV7-3 and TRBJ2-1, is GAGVSQTPSNKVTEKGKYVELRCDPISGHTALYWYRQSLGQGPEFLIYFQGTGAADDSGLPNDRFFAVRPEGSVSTLKIQRTERGDSAVYLCASSLGRTGSEQFFGPGTRLTVL.

The genes are TRBV19 and TRBJ1-3, with 7 nucleotides matching TRBD1. Germline V gene data show CDR1 as LNHDA and CDR2 as SQIVND (reference sequence). This CDR3 is built from 15 residues. The V gene end was trimmed by 3 bases and the J gene end by 2 bases; junction bases not matched to a gene: 4. The CDR3 spells CASSIHRGTGNTIYF. CDR3 sequence (DNA): TGTGCCAGTAGTATCCACAGGGGAACTGGAAACACCATATATTTT.

The chain carries TRBV3-1 (or the pseudogene TRBV3-2) and TRBJ2-1, with TRBD2 identical over 11 bases. The CDR3 extends over 17 amino acids. J gave up 6 bases and V 1 base, and 8 bases lay outside the gene matches. Germline V gene data show CDR1 as LGHDT and CDR2 as YNNKEL (reference sequence). The CDR3 sequence is CASSQVLAGGGPNEQFF. The DNA of the CDR3 is TGTGCCAGCAGCCAAGTTTTAGCGGGGGGGGGTCCCAATGAGCAGTTCTTC.

This clone has a single count. The chain is built from TRBV18 and TRBJ2-5; D not certain. V gave up 3 bases and J gave up 0 bases, with 2 bases separating them. CDR1 is KGHSH, CDR2 LQKENI, per germline. This CDR3 spans 12 amino acids. This CDR3 reads CASSPNQETQYF. CDR3 coding DNA: TGTGCCAGCTCACCCAACCAAGAGACCCAGTACTTC.

This clone was seen just once. The gene calls are TRBV6-5 and TRBJ1-2, with 7 bases identical to TRBD1. CDR1 MNHEY and CDR2 SVGAGI come from the germline V gene. This CDR3 comprises 11 residues. The ends lost 8 bases at V and 7 bases at J; junction bases unmatched: 4. In DNA form, the CDR3 reads TGTGCCAGCGAAGGGGGCCTTGGCTACACCTTC. Translation gives CASEGGLGYTF.

This chain uses TRBV7-8 with TRBJ2-3; D might be TRBD2 (6 bases). The CDR3 sequence is 16 residues long. The ends were cut back, 5 bases at V and 1 base at J, with 16 bases in the middle. From germline, CDR1 is SGHVS and CDR2 FQNEAQ. CDR3 sequence reads: CASSQNWGDGTDTQYF. The CDR3 DNA is TGTGCCAGCAGCCAAAACTGGGGGGACGGCACAGATACGCAGTATTTT.

This clone occurred once. The chain links TRBV18 to TRBJ1-3; the D is unclear. Germline V gives CDR1 KGHSH, CDR2 LQKENI. The CDR3 totals 15 residues. V dropped 4 bases and J dropped 1 base, with 11 bases sitting between them. In DNA form, the CDR3 reads TGTGCCAGCTCACGACTCGCCGCATCTGGAAACACCATATATTTT. Translated: CASSRLAASGNTIYF. The whole variable domain, filled in from reference TRBV18 and TRBJ1-3, reads NAGVMQNPRHLVRRRGQEARLRCSPMKGHSHVYWYRQLPEEGLKFMVYLQKENIIDESGMPKERFSAEFPKEGPSILRIQQVVRGDSAAYFCASSRLAASGNTIYFGEGSWLTVV.

Comment on this clone: This specimen includes other DNA sequences encoding the same CDR3. This chain links TRBV5-4 with TRBJ2-5, with 10 bases fitting TRBD1. The length of the CDR3 is 14 residues. V dropped 3 bases and J dropped 2; count of bases not matched to a gene: 1. CDR1 and CDR2 from the germline V gene are SGHNT and YYREEE (reference sequence). The CDR3 sequence: CASSSGQGQETQYF. The CDR3 coding sequence is TGTGCCAGCAGCTCGGGACAGGGGCAAGAGACCCAGTACTTC. Drawing the rest from reference TRBV5-4 and TRBJ2-5, the complete variable domain is ETGVTQSPTHLIKTRGQQVTLRCSSQSGHNTVSWYQQALGQGPQFIFQYYREEENGRGNFPPRFSGLQFPNYSSELNVNALELDDSALYLCASSSGQGQETQYFGPGTRLLVL.

This sequence joins TRBV14 and TRBJ2-1; 9 nucleotides agree with TRBD2. This CDR3 contains 15 residues. The J segment lost 2 bases and the V segment lost 1 base, leaving 0 bases of the junction unmatched. Germline assignment: CDR1 SGHDN and CDR2 FVKESK. The CDR3 coding sequence is TGTGCCAGCAGCCAAGGACTAGCGGCCTACAATGAGCAGTTCTTC. It is translated as CASSQGLAAYNEQFF.

The rearrangement joins TRBV27 to TRBJ2-5; TRBD2 aligns across 9 bases. The CDR3 loop spans 16 amino acids. Trimming removed 5 bases from V and 5 bases from J; junction bases left unmatched: 12. Germline V lookup: CDR1 MNHEY, CDR2 SMNVEV (reference sequence). The CDR3 reads CASSLLGREGLETQYF. The DNA for the CDR3 is TGTGCCAGCAGTCTCCTGGGGCGGGAGGGCCTGGAGACCCAGTACTTC.

This chain uses TRBV6-2 or TRBV6-3 with TRBJ1-1; D is uncertain. V lost 3 bases, J lost 11 bases, and 13 bases lay in between. The CDR3 contains 12 residues. Germline V gene lookup returns CDR1 MNHEY and CDR2 SVGEGT. CDR3 sequence reads: CASSYGNRMAFF. In nucleotides, the CDR3 is TGTGCCAGCAGTTATGGTAACAGAATGGCTTTCTTT.

This clone was seen more than once but under ten times. The chain links TRBV5-1 to TRBJ1-1; D is uncertain. CDR1 is SGHRS and CDR2 is YFSETQ in the germline V gene. CDR3 length equals 15 residues. Between the trimmed V and J ends, which lost 3 bases and 10 bases, there was a span of 22 bases. CDR3 nucleotide sequence: TGCGCCAGCAGCTCGGCGGGCCATTCCCAGCGGGGAGCTTTCTTT. Translation: CASSSAGHSQRGAFF.

The chain's CDR3 is CASSLGSTNTGELFF. DNA for the CDR3: TGTGCCAGCAGCTTGGGGAGTACGAACACCGGGGAGCTGTTTTTT. J is TRBJ2-2 and V is TRBV11-1, with a possible D match to TRBD2 (5 bases). The germline V gene has CDR1 SGHAT and CDR2 FQDESV (reference sequence). The ends were cut back, 3 bases at V and 0 bases at J, with 8 bases in the middle. The CDR3 is 15 amino acids.

Concerning this clone itself: Relative to the germline gene, one junction end is altered; a read error may explain this. This chain joins TRBV4-1 and TRBJ2-1, with 7 bases fitting TRBD2. The CDR3 spans 18 residues. CDR1 and CDR2 (germline): MGHRA, YSYEKL. The CDR3 DNA sequence: TGCGCCAGAAGCCGAGTAGTGGGGGGGAAGCGGACAAACAATGAGCAGTTCTTC. This codes for CARSRVVGGKRTNNEQFF.

This chain joins TRBV9 and TRBJ1-1; 10 nucleotides align to TRBD1. This CDR3 comprises 16 residues. Germline values: CDR1 SGDLS, CDR2 YYNGEE. The trim removed 3 bases at V and 10 bases at J, leaving 15 bases unmatched. The CDR3 sequence: CASSEGTGQGGIRAFF. The CDR3 DNA follows: TGTGCCAGCAGCGAGGGGACCGGACAGGGGGGGATTCGAGCTTTCTTT.

The chain recombines TRBV9 with TRBJ2-7; possibly TRBD1 for D (6 bases). Germline assignment: CDR1 SGDLS and CDR2 YYNGEE. The CDR3 sequence is 16 residues long. V lost 4 bases, J lost 7 bases, and 24 bases lay in between. The CDR3 DNA is TGTGCCAGCAGCAAACGGGACACCAACCCTCTGTTTGAGCAGTACTTC. Translation gives CASSKRDTNPLFEQYF.

This clone has more than one count but fewer than ten. CDR3 nucleotides: TGTGCCAGCAGTACGAATCTTGGGGGGACTGTCGTTCACATGAACACTGAAGCTTTCTTT. Residues: CASSTNLGGTVVHMNTEAFF. This rearrangement joins TRBV6-7 to TRBJ1-1; TRBD1 is a possible D gene (5 bases). TRBV6-7 is an ORF; its function is uncertain. The CDR3 is 20 amino acids. Trimming cost V 5 bases and J 0 bases, with 28 bases left between them.

This chain connects TRBV7-9 to TRBJ2-1, with TRBD2 identical over 12 bases. CDR1 and CDR2 (germline): SEHNR, FQNEAQ (reference sequence). This CDR3 is 16 amino acids long. V trimming: 5 bases; J trimming: 3 bases; junction bases outside the gene matches: 5. The CDR3 DNA reads as TGTGCCAGCAGCCTAGGACTAGCGGGATACTACAATGAGCAGTTCTTC. It is translated as CASSLGLAGYYNEQFF. The full variable domain, its missing parts supplied by reference TRBV7-9 and TRBJ2-1, is DTGVSQNPRHKITKRGQNVTFRCDPISEHNRLYWYRQTLGQGPEFLTYFQNEAQLEKSRLLSDRFSAERPKGSFSTLEIQRTEQGDSAMYLCASSLGLAGYYNEQFFGPGTRLTVL.

This clone was observed once. The rearrangement uses TRBV5-6 and TRBJ1-2; possibly TRBD1 for D (5 bases). Germline CDR1 reads SGHDT; CDR2 reads YYEEEE. Trimming cost V 1 base and J 4 bases, with 11 bases left between them. The CDR3 is 14 residues long. This CDR3 reads CASSLPGLSYGYTF. CDR3 in DNA: TGTGCCAGCAGCTTGCCAGGGTTGTCCTATGGCTACACCTTC. The full variable domain, completed using reference TRBV5-6 and TRBJ1-2, is DAGVTQSPTHLIKTRGQQVTLRCSPKSGHDTVSWYQQALGQGPQFIFQYYEEEERQRGNFPDRFSGHQFPNYSSELNVNALLLGDSALYLCASSLPGLSYGYTFGSGTRLTVV.

V and J are TRBV7-9 and TRBJ1-3; possibly TRBD1 for D (6 bases). Deletions cut 5 bases from V and 2 bases from J, with 10 bases between. The CDR3 runs to 14 residues. CDR1 is SEHNR, CDR2 FQNEAQ, per germline (reference sequence). CDR3: CASSLQGPGNTIYF. The CDR3 bases are TGTGCCAGCAGCCTTCAGGGGCCTGGAAACACCATATATTTT.

V is TRBV28 and J is TRBJ2-5; 8 bases align to TRBD2. The germline CDR1 and CDR2 sequences are MDHEN and SYDVKM. The CDR3 length is 13 residues. The trim removed 7 bases at V and 6 bases at J, leaving 7 bases unmatched. The CDR3 DNA reads as TGTGCCAGCATCGCGGGGGGCGCCCAGACCCAGTACTTC. Translating it yields CASIAGGAQTQYF.

The chain carries TRBV6-5 and TRBJ1-5; D may be TRBD1 (5 bases). There are 15 residues in the CDR3. The V gene lost 6 bases and the J gene lost 2 bases, with 14 bases spanning the gap. Germline CDR1 MNHEY, CDR2 SVGAGI. CDR3 region: CASSLTRQRNQPQHF. The CDR3 DNA follows: TGTGCCAGCAGCCTAACCCGACAGCGCAATCAGCCCCAGCATTTT.

This clone was observed once. This chain links TRBV9 with TRBJ1-2, with 8 bases lining up with TRBD1. Germline CDR1 is SGDLS and CDR2 is YYNGEE. The CDR3 is 15 amino acids. Trimming at V came to 0 bases and at J to 4 bases, leaving 5 bases not matched to a gene. This CDR3 is CASSVEAGGFYGYTF. The CDR3 region has the DNA TGTGCCAGCAGCGTAGAGGCAGGGGGCTTCTATGGCTACACCTTC.